This is a list of T cell receptor beta chains from one sample in a study of beta chain features in type 1 diabetes. Generated by immunoSEQ multiplex PCR, the TCRdb table keeps only in-frame clones and is missing some. This table holds 550,000 to 850,000 clones, around an eighth found once. Sample: naive CD4+ T cells from blood. These receptors all stem from a man between 18 and 29 years old with type 1 diabetes. Both conserved end residues are part of each CDR3. A D gene is named only where the DNA matches it firmly. Some rows have no size entry. The others give once, few or many, or a class for an expanded clone.

TRBV2,TRBD1,14,TRBJ2-7,-,CASSRQGTDYEQYF,TGTGCCAGCAGTCGACAGGGTACCGATTACGAGCAGTACTTC
TRBV20-1,-,11,TRBJ1-2,-,CSARSNYGYTF,TGCAGTGCTAGAAGTAACTATGGCTACACCTTC
TRBV14,-,15,TRBJ1-2,-,CASSQETGYNYGYTF,TGTGCCAGCAGCCAAGAGACAGGATATAACTATGGCTACACCTTC
TRBV5-8,TRBD1,15,TRBJ1-6,-,CASSLEGTGSSPLHF,TGTGCCAGCAGCTTGGAAGGGACAGGGAGTTCACCCCTCCACTTT
TRBV14,TRBD2,18,TRBJ2-1,few,CASSRLAGGQASYNEQFF,TGTGCCAGCAGCCGACTAGCGGGGGGGCAGGCTTCCTACAATGAGCAGTTCTTC
TRBV14,-,13,TRBJ1-1,-,CASSQYRDTEAFF,TGTGCCAGCAGCCAGTACAGGGACACTGAAGCTTTCTTT
TRBV5-6,-,16,TRBJ2-6,few,CASSLDFNSGANVLTF,TGTGCCAGCAGCTTGGATTTTAACTCTGGGGCCAACGTCCTGACTTTC
TRBV5-1,-,13,TRBJ1-2,few,CASSLAGNYGYTF,TGCGCCAGCAGCTTGGCGGGGAACTATGGCTACACCTTC
TRBV6-5,-,14,TRBJ1-2,-,CASSYGSGNYGYTF,TGTGCCAGCAGTTACGGGTCAGGCAACTATGGCTACACCTTC
TRBV29-1,TRBD1,14,TRBJ2-3,-,CSAGTGGAKDTQYF,TGCAGCGCTGGGACAGGGGGCGCGAAAGATACGCAGTATTTT
TRBV6-5,-,10,TRBJ2-3,few,CASGIYAQYF,TGTGCCAGCGGGATATACGCGCAGTATTTT
TRBV28,TRBD1,16,TRBJ2-5,few,CASSPSDRVLQETQYF,TGTGCCAGCAGTCCATCGGACAGGGTCCTACAAGAGACCCAGTACTTC
TRBV7-8,TRBD1,18,TRBJ2-4,-,CASSLATRQGYGKNIQYF,TGTGCCAGCAGCTTAGCCACACGACAGGGGTATGGGAAAAACATTCAGTACTTC
TRBV4-1,TRBD1,14,TRBJ1-1,few,CASSQDSRTGKAFF,TGCGCCAGCAGCCAAGATTCTAGGACAGGGAAAGCTTTCTTT
TRBV19,-,13,TRBJ1-5,-,CATTDRRNQPQHF,TGTGCCACCACAGACAGACGGAATCAGCCCCAGCATTTT
TRBV18,-,15,TRBJ1-4,-,CASSPGGQTNEKLFF,TGTGCCAGCTCACCGGGAGGACAGACTAATGAAAAACTGTTTTTT
TRBV19,-,14,TRBJ1-2,few,CASSIGRGVRGYTF,TGTGCCAGTAGTATTGGACGGGGGGTACGTGGCTACACCTTC
TRBV15,-,13,TRBJ1-2,-,CATSEQGGYGYTF,TGTGCCACCAGCGAACAGGGAGGCTATGGCTACACCTTC
TRBV28,TRBD1,15,TRBJ1-1,-,CASSQGGAGSTEAFF,TGTGCCAGCAGTCAAGGGGGCGCGGGGAGCACTGAAGCTTTCTTT
TRBV14,TRBD1,14,TRBJ1-1,-,CASRKQGMNTEAFF,TGTGCCAGCAGAAAACAGGGGATGAACACTGAAGCTTTCTTT
TRBV4-1,TRBD2,16,TRBJ2-5,-,CASSHPPGLSEETQYF,TGCGCCAGCAGCCATCCACCGGGACTAAGTGAAGAGACCCAGTACTTC
TRBV7-8,TRBD1,12,TRBJ1-1,few,CASSVTGGEAFF,TGTGCCAGCAGCGTCACAGGGGGAGAAGCTTTCTTT
TRBV2,-,14,TRBJ2-3,few,CASSVRDTSDTQYF,TGTGCCAGCAGTGTCCGGGACACCTCTGATACGCAGTATTTT
TRBV5-1,TRBD1,16,TRBJ2-7,few,CASSPHGQGFSYEQYF,TGCGCCAGCAGCCCACATGGACAGGGGTTTTCCTACGAGCAGTACTTC
TRBV30,-,14,TRBJ1-1,few,CAWSVPGWNTEAFF,TGTGCCTGGAGTGTACCAGGATGGAACACTGAAGCTTTCTTT
TRBV5-4,-,16,TRBJ1-4,few,CASSPGMDSWGEKLFF,TGTGCCAGCAGCCCGGGGATGGACTCCTGGGGTGAAAAACTGTTTTTT
TRBV19,TRBD1,15,TRBJ1-5,-,CASSIPTGFNQPQHF,TGTGCCAGTAGTATACCGACAGGGTTCAATCAGCCCCAGCATTTT
TRBV9,-,19,TRBJ1-2,few,CASSVALAGSGVWEDGYTF,TGTGCCAGCAGCGTAGCCCTCGCCGGGTCGGGAGTATGGGAGGATGGCTACACCTTC
TRBV13,-,15,TRBJ2-3,-,CASSLAQKSTDTQYF,TGTGCCAGCAGCTTAGCACAGAAAAGCACAGATACGCAGTATTTT
TRBV2,-,12,TRBJ2-7,-,CASSERGYEQYF,TGTGCCAGCAGTGAAAGGGGCTACGAGCAGTACTTC
TRBV13,TRBD2,16,TRBJ2-3,few,CASSARLASPQDTQYF,TGTGCCAGCAGCGCGCGACTAGCTTCCCCACAAGATACGCAGTATTTT
TRBV6-6,TRBD1,15,TRBJ1-5,few,CASSFHRGEYQPQHF,TGTGCCAGCAGTTTCCACAGGGGTGAATATCAGCCCCAGCATTTT
TRBV5-6,-,14,TRBJ1-2,-,CASSPAQGFYGYTF,TGTGCCAGCAGCCCGGCACAGGGTTTCTATGGCTACACCTTC
TRBV7-8,-,17,TRBJ1-5,-,CASSYDPWAVKDQPQHF,TGTGCCAGCAGCTACGACCCCTGGGCGGTAAAGGATCAGCCCCAGCATTTT
TRBV30,-,13,TRBJ2-6,few,CAFRPPGANVLTF,TGTGCCTTTCGTCCTCCTGGGGCCAACGTCCTGACTTTC
TRBV5-1,-,14,TRBJ2-5,few,CASSLLEGQETQYF,TGCGCCAGCAGCTTGTTGGAGGGACAAGAGACCCAGTACTTC
TRBV12-2,-,14,TRBJ1-6,-,CASRPGTGDSPLHF,TGTGCAAGTCGCCCCGGGACAGGGGATTCACCCCTCCACTTT
TRBV18,-,14,TRBJ1-1,few,CASSPAPYDTEAFF,TGTGCCAGCTCACCAGCACCGTACGACACTGAAGCTTTCTTT
TRBV30,-,14,TRBJ1-3,few,CAWSATGTQNTIYF,TGTGCCTGGAGTGCCACCGGGACCCAAAACACCATATATTTT
TRBV28,-,14,TRBJ1-2,few,CATQTLGGNYGYTF,TGTGCCACCCAAACCCTCGGGGGGAACTATGGCTACACCTTC
TRBV4-2,-,17,TRBJ2-7,-,CASSQVQIRLGPYEQYF,TGTGCCAGCAGCCAAGTACAAATCAGATTAGGCCCCTACGAGCAGTACTTC
TRBV5-4,-,16,TRBJ2-2,-,CASSFRDFPITGELFF,TGTGCCAGCAGTTTCCGGGACTTCCCAATCACCGGGGAGCTGTTTTTT
TRBV10-3,-,15,TRBJ1-1,few,CAISESPGVNTEAFF,TGTGCCATCAGTGAGTCCCCAGGGGTGAACACTGAAGCTTTCTTT
TRBV27,TRBD1,15,TRBJ2-7,few,CASSLARGTGIEQYF,TGTGCCAGCAGTTTAGCCCGAGGGACAGGGATCGAGCAGTACTTC
TRBV2,TRBD2,15,TRBJ2-3,few,CASTRLAGGKDTQYF,TGTGCCAGCACCAGACTAGCGGGGGGCAAGGATACGCAGTATTTT
TRBV5-1,TRBD1,14,TRBJ2-3,few,CASGRTGSTDTQYF,TGCGCCAGCGGAAGGACAGGAAGCACAGATACGCAGTATTTT
TRBV6-5,-,13,TRBJ2-1,few,CASSYTPGVGQFF,TGTGCCAGCAGTTACACCCCGGGGGTTGGGCAGTTCTTC
TRBV4-1,-,18,TRBJ2-4,-,CASSQDGPQTGLKNIQYF,TGCGCCAGCAGCCAAGATGGGCCTCAGACAGGCCTAAAAAACATTCAGTACTTC
TRBV30,TRBD2,16,TRBJ2-1,-,CAWRVPSGASYNEQFF,TGTGCCTGGAGGGTGCCTAGCGGGGCCTCCTACAATGAGCAGTTCTTC
TRBV4-1,-,14,TRBJ1-1,few,CASSQSGQATEAFF,TGCGCCAGCAGCCAGAGTGGGCAAGCCACTGAAGCTTTCTTT
TRBV6-1,TRBD1,15,TRBJ2-1,few,CASRRRQGPYNEQFF,TGTGCCAGCAGGCGTAGACAGGGTCCTTACAATGAGCAGTTCTTC
TRBV25-1,-,14,TRBJ2-5,-,CASSDPGQTETQYF,TGTGCCAGCAGTGACCCCGGACAGACAGAGACCCAGTACTTC
TRBV7-2,-,13,TRBJ2-5,-,CASSLGNQETQYF,TGTGCCAGCAGCTTAGGGAACCAAGAGACCCAGTACTTC
TRBV6-5,TRBD1,14,TRBJ1-5,few,CASRDRGLFQPQHF,TGTGCCAGCAGGGATAGGGGGCTGTTTCAGCCCCAGCATTTT
TRBV10-3,-,14,TRBJ1-1,-,CAISENGRVTEAFF,TGTGCCATCAGTGAGAATGGCAGGGTCACTGAAGCTTTCTTT
TRBV19,-,12,TRBJ1-1,-,CASSIKGGRAFF,TGTGCCAGTAGTATAAAAGGCGGGCGAGCTTTCTTT
TRBV5-4,TRBD1,14,TRBJ1-2,-,CASSRQGRNYGYTF,TGTGCCAGCAGCCGACAGGGGCGCAACTATGGCTACACCTTC
TRBV5-1,TRBD2,15,TRBJ2-1,-,CASTSGAGDFGEQFF,TGCGCCAGCACCTCGGGAGCGGGGGATTTTGGTGAGCAGTTCTTC